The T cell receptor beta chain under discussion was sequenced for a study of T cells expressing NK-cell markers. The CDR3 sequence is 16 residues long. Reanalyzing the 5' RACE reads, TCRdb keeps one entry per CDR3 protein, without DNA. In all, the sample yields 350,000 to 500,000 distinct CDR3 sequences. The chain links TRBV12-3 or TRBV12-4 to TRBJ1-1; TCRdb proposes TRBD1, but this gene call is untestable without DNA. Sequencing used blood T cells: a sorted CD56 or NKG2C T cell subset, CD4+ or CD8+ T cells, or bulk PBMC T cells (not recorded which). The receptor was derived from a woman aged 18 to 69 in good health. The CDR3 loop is CASSFGQGRWNTEAFF.